The clone carrying this T cell receptor (beta chain) showed up many times. On each TCR cDNA molecule, a unique molecular identifier was present. A single record per CDR3 protein comes from TCRdb applying MiXCR to the 5' RACE reads. The sample consists of 20,000 to 25,000 distinct CDR3 sequences, 2.5% to 4% of them appearing once. The length of the CDR3 is 16 residues. Germline CDR1 KGHDR, CDR2 SFDVKD. Trimming removed 3 bases from V and 5 bases from J, with 18 bases in between. The sample belongs to a study of spatial heterogeneity in lung cancer. Study as a whole: More beta-chain than alpha-chain sequences were consistently detected.

The time point was: sample taken at primary tumor resection. Researchers sequenced whole RNA taken from tumor, nontumor lung or frozen PBMC without sorting. The donor population consisted of some 67 patients with untreated, early-stage non-small cell lung cancer. The sequences come from PBMCs, collected at surgery. The chain employs TRBV24-1 and TRBJ2-5; D might be TRBD1 or TRBD2, each matching 5 bases. This TCR derives from a female donor with early-stage non-small cell lung cancer. In DNA, the CDR3 is TGTGCCACCAGTGATCCGGGACGCCTTATGGGGGAGACCCAGTACTTC. Protein: CATSDPGRLMGETQYF.